This TCR beta chain was recovered during a study of cytomegalovirus exposure and HLA in healthy donors. Study-wide results and limits: Cytomegalovirus association was assigned to about 150 TCR beta chains.

Data came from immunoSEQ multiplex PCR; TCRdb stores just in-frame clones and leaves some out. This table has about 180,000 clones, around nine tenths appearing once. The CDR3 length is 15 residues. CDR1 MNHEY and CDR2 SMNVEV come from the germline V gene (reference sequence). V shed 3 bases, J shed 5 bases, and the junction held 7 bases outside the gene matches. For this clone: What it recognizes is unknown.

The chain joins TRBV27 to TRBJ2-3; TRBD2 aligns across 8 bases. The sequence was obtained from a man younger than 35 in good health and CMV-seropositive. The sequenced sample was PBMCs. CDR3 nucleotides: TGTGCCAGCAGTTTCAAACTAGCGGTTATAGATACGCAGTATTTT. Translated, it gives CASSFKLAVIDTQYF.